This TCR beta chain was captured in a study of T cells in Graves' hyperthyroidism and ophthalmopathy. Regarding the study as a whole: Progression to ophthalmopathy was predicted a median of about six months early. Peripheral blood also featured most of the thyroid clonotypes expanded above 0.001.

Germline assignment: CDR1 SGHTA and CDR2 FQGNSA. The CDR3 sequence is 12 residues long. With 2 bases removed from V and 9 bases from J, the gap between germline ends came to 8 bases. This clonotype was detected only a few times. Its cognate antigen is unknown. Amplification yielded TCR beta CDR3 regions, with RNA transcripts as the source. The TCR CDR3 was amplified in a first-round RT-PCR using the HTBI primer set. TCRdb itself ran the multiplex PCR reads through MiXCR, one entry per CDR3 protein. The table shows about 640,000 distinct CDR3 sequences, with 20% occurring only once. Sequenced material: blood. This TCR was sampled from a man aged 25 to 40 with Graves' ophthalmopathy. J is TRBJ2-1 and V is TRBV7-2; weak D call: TRBD1 (6 bases). The CDR3, as DNA: TGTGCCAGCAGCTTACAGGGGAGTGAGCAGTTCTTC. This translates into CASSLQGSEQFF.